The 3 T cell receptor beta chains below were found in one sample sequenced in a study of CD8 T cells in ankylosing spondylitis. Using its own MiXCR run on the 5' RACE reads, TCRdb lists one record per CDR3 protein. The repertoire holds about 360,000 distinct CDR3 sequences, with more than 20% as singletons. The source material was blood, either unsorted or a sorted T cell fraction (not recorded which). The receptors stem from a male donor with ankylosing spondylitis or in good health (not recorded which).

The V and J genes are TRBV4-1 and TRBJ2-4; no definite D call. The germline V and J ends were trimmed by 1 base and 2 bases, with 9 bases remaining between them. Germline V lookup: CDR1 MGHRA, CDR2 YSYEKL. The CDR3 consists of 15 residues. The CDR3 loop is CASSQVGSTKNIQYF. The CDR3 DNA follows: TGCGCCAGCAGCCAAGTCGGCTCGACCAAAAACATTCAGTACTTC.

This clonotype turned up a few times. This rearrangement joins TRBV5-1 to TRBJ2-7; tentatively, D is TRBD1 (7 bases). Trimming left V 3 bases short and J 5 bases short, with 18 bases between. The V gene's germline CDR1 is SGHRS and CDR2 YFSETQ. The CDR3 runs 15 residues. DNA for the CDR3: TGCGCCAGCAGCTCTTGGGACTTGACAGGGAACGAGCAGTACTTC. The encoded protein is CASSSWDLTGNEQYF.

The V and J genes are TRBV9 and TRBJ2-1, with D perhaps matching TRBD2 (6 bases). V was clipped by 2 bases and J by 8 bases, with 20 bases between them. Per the germline V gene, CDR1 is SGDLS and CDR2 is YYNGEE. The CDR3 extends over 16 amino acids. CDR3 sequence reads: CASSVRDRLLSYEQFF. The CDR3 region has the DNA TGTGCCAGCAGCGTGCGGGACCGCCTATTATCGTATGAGCAGTTCTTC.